This TCR beta chain was sequenced in a study of blood T cell repertoires in COVID-19. About the research overall: Sources were T cells, B-cell-depleted T cells, or PBMCs; the material itself was cDNA or gDNA.

Generated by immunoSEQ multiplex PCR, the TCRdb table keeps only in-frame clones and is missing some. The data contain approximately 150,000 clones, approximately 87% of them seen just once; the ten biggest clones take up around 10%. Germline CDR1 reads SGHTA; CDR2 reads FQGTGA. The CDR3 covers 14 residues. V lost 2 bases, J lost 0 bases, and 5 bases lay in between. The specimen was PBMCs or T cells enriched from blood (not recorded which). This TCR was recovered from a man aged 55 to 70 who had recovered from COVID-19. The V and J genes are TRBV7-3 and TRBJ1-3; a weak D match, TRBD1 (5 bases). Here the CDR3 DNA reads TGTGCCAGCAGCTTAGGACACTCTGGAAACACCATATATTTT. It specifies CASSLGHSGNTIYF. Full variable domain (outside the CDR3, taken from reference TRBV7-3 and TRBJ1-3): GAGVSQTPSNKVTEKGKYVELRCDPISGHTALYWYRQSLGQGPEFLIYFQGTGAADDSGLPNDRFFAVRPEGSVSTLKIQRTERGDSAVYLCASSLGHSGNTIYFGEGSWLTVV.